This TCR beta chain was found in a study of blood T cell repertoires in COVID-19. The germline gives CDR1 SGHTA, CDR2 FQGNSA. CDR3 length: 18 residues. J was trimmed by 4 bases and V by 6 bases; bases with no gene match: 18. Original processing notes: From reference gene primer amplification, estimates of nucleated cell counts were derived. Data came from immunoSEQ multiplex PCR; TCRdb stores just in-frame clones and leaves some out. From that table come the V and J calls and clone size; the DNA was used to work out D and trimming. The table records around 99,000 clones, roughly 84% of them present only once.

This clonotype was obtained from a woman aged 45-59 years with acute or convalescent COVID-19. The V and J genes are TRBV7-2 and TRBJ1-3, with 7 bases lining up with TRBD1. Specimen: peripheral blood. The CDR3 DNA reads TGTGCCAGCAGTCTCCCGAGACAGGGACGATCTTCGGGAAACACCATATATTTT. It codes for CASSLPRQGRSSGNTIYF.